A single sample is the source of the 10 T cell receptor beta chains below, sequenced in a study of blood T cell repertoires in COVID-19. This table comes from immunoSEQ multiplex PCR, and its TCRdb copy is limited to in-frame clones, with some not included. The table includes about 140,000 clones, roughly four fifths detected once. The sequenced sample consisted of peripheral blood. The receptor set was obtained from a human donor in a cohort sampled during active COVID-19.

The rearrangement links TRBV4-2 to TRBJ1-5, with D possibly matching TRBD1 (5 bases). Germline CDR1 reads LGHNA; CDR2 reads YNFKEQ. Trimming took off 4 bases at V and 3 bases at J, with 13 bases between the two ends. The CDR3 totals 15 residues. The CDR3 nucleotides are TGTGCCAGCAGCCCGGGTCTCAGGGACAATCAGCCCCAGCATTTT. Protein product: CASSPGLRDNQPQHF.

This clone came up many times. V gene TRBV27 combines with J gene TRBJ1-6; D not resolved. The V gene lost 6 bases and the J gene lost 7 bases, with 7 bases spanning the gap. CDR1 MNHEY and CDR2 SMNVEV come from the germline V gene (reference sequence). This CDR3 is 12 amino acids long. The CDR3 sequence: CASRKQNSPLHF. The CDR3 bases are TGTGCCAGCAGGAAACAAAATTCACCCCTCCACTTT.

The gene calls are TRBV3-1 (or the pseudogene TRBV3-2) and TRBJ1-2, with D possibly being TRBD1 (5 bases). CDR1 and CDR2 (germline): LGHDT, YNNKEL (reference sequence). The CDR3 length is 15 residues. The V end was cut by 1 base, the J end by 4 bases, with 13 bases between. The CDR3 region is CASSQGPTGSYGYTF. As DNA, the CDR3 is TGTGCCAGCAGCCAAGGACCAACAGGTTCCTATGGCTACACCTTC.

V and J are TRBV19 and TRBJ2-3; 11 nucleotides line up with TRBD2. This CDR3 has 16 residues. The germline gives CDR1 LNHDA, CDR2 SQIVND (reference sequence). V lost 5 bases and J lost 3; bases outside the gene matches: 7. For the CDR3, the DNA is TGTGCCAGTAGTGAACGACTAGCGGGGCTAACAGATACGCAGTATTTT. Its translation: CASSERLAGLTDTQYF.

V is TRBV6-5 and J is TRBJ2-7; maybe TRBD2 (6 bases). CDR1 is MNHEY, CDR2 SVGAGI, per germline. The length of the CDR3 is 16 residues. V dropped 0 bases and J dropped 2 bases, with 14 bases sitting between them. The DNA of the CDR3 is TGTGCCAGCAGTTACTCGTCCGCGGGGCCCCCCTACGAGCAGTACTTC. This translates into CASSYSSAGPPYEQYF.

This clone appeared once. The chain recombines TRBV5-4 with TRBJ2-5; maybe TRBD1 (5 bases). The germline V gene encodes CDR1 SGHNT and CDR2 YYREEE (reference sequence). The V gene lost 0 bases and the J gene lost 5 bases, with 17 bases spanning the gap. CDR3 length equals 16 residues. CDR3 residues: CASSLGTSAKGETQYF. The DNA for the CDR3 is TGTGCCAGCAGCTTGGGGACCTCCGCCAAGGGGGAGACCCAGTACTTC.

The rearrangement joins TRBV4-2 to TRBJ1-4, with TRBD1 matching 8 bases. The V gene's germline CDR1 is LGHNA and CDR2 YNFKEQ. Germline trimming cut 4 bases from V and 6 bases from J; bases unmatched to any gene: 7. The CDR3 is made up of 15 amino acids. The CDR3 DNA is TGTGCCAGCAGCCCCCGACAGGGGAAGGATGAAAAACTGTTTTTT. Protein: CASSPRQGKDEKLFF.

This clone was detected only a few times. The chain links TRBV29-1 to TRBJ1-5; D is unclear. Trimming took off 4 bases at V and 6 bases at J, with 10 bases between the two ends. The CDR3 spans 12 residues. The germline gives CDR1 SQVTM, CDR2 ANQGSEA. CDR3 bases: TGCAGCGTTGTTTCTCCGGGTCAGCCCCAGCATTTT. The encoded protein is CSVVSPGQPQHF.

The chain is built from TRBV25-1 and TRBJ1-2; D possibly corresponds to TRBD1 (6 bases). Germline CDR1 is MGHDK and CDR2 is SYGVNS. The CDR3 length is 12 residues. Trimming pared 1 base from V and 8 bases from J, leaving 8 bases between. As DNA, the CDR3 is TGTGCCAGCAGTGAATCCCAGGGGGGCTACACCTTC. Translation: CASSESQGGYTF.

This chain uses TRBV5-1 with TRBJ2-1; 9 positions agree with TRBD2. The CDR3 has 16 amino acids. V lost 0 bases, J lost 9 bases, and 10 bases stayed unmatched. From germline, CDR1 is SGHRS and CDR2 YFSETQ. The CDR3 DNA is TGCGCCAGCAGCTTGGAACCGCGGGGGGGCCAGGGTGAGCAGTTCTTC. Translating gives CASSLEPRGGQGEQFF. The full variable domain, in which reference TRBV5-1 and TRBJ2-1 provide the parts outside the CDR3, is KAGVTQTPRYLIKTRGQQVTLSCSPISGHRSVSWYQQTPGQGLQFLFEYFSETQRNKGNFPGRFSGRQFSNSRSEMNVSTLELGDSALYLCASSLEPRGGQGEQFFGPGTRLTVL.